This T cell receptor beta chain comes out of a study of shared clonotypes between healthy human individuals. Study overall: Three plates were used per donor for CD4 naive, three for CD4 memory, two for CD8 naive and one for CD8 memory. General study results and limits: Sharing across four donors was highest in naive CD4 (around 5%) and lowest in memory CD8 (about 0.4%). The study sampled only blood, and tissue repertoires likely differ.

With V trimmed by 3 bases and J by 2 bases, 16 bases remained unmatched. Germline V gene lookup returns CDR1 GTSNPN and CDR2 SVGIG (reference sequence). The CDR3 extends over 17 amino acids. Several immunoSEQ 96-well plates shared each subset's DNA, each plate a replicate. The protocol was immunoSEQ multiplex PCR, while the TCRdb copy is restricted to in-frame clones and leaves out a portion. The sample has about 340,000 clones; around 79% are singletons. This clone was observed once. Its antigen is unidentified. Sequencing input: memory CD4+ T cells sorted from blood. The subset denotes: CD45RA-negative fraction. The TCR sequence derives from a man younger than 40 in good health. This chain uses TRBV30 with TRBJ2-7; 7 bases agree with TRBD2. CDR3 in DNA: TGTGCCTGGAGCCGGGGGGTTATGGTTAGGATGGCCTACGAGCAGTACTTC. This encodes CAWSRGVMVRMAYEQYF.